The entry below gives a single T cell receptor (beta chain) sequence along with its context. Trimming at V came to 1 base and at J to 5 bases, leaving 14 bases not matched to a gene. Germline V CDR1 and CDR2: SGHVS, FNYEAQ. The CDR3 length is 18 residues. Seattle's cohort entered during active infection and was followed longitudinally. This specimen comes from a study of blood T cell repertoires in COVID-19. Study-level background: Some COVID-19 samples were acute and others convalescent; all came from the United States, Italy and Spain. PBMCs, B-cell-depleted T cells, or T cells provided the cDNA or gDNA that made up the material.

Authors' processing steps: Amplification of reference gene primers provided the estimated nucleated cell counts. Assay used: immunoSEQ multiplex PCR; TCRdb lists only in-frame clones, some missing. V and J calls plus clone size are reproduced from that table; the DNA served to infer D and trimming. The table lists over 450,000 clones, roughly 87% of them singletons, with 0.9% in the top ten. The chain employs TRBV7-6 and TRBJ2-3; 8 positions match TRBD2. The sequenced material came from peripheral blood. The TCR sequence derives from a man aged 18 to 35 with COVID-19, enrolled during active disease. CDR3 loop: CASSLEISGEGRKDTQYF. The DNA for the CDR3 is TGTGCCAGCAGCTTAGAAATTAGCGGGGAGGGCCGGAAAGATACGCAGTATTTT.